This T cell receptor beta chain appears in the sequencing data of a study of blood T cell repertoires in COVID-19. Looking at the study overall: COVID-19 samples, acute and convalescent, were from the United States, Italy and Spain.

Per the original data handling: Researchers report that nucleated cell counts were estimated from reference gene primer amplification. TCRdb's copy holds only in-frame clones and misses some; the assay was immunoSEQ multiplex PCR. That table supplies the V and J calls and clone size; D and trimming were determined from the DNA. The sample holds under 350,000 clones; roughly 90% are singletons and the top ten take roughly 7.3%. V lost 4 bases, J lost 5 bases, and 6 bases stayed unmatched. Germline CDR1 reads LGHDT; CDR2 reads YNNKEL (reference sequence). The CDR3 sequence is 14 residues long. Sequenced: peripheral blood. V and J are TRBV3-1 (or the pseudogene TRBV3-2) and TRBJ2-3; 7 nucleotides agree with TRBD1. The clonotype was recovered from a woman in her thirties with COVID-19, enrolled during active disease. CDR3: CASSLGQQGDTQYF. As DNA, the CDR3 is TGTGCCAGCAGCCTGGGACAGCAGGGAGATACGCAGTATTTT.